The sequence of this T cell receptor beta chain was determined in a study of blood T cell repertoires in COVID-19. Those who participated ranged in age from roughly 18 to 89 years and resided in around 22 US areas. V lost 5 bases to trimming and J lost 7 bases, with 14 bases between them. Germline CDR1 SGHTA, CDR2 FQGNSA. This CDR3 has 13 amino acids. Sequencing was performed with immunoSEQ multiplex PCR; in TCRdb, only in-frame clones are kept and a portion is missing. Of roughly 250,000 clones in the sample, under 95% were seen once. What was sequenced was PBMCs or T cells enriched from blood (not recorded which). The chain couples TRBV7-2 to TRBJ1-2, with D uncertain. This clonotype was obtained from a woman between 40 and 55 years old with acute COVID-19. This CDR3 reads CASSRRMGVGYTF. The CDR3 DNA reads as TGTGCCAGCAGCCGCCGGATGGGAGTTGGCTACACCTTC.